The T cell receptor beta chain described here comes from a study of shared clonotypes between healthy human individuals. Study information: The study drew on a couple of women and three men aged 18 to 49 as donors. Study findings and constraints: Tissue TCR repertoires likely differ from these blood-only repertoires.

TCRdb keeps only in-frame clones here, not all; method: immunoSEQ multiplex PCR. The sample carries 1,500,000 or so clones, approximately 98.5% recorded once. Remarks on this clone: Its antigen is unidentified. The sample carries other DNA sequences with the same CDR3.

V was shortened by 5 bases and J by 5 bases, with 17 bases between the two germline ends. Germline CDR1 and CDR2: SGDLS and YYNGEE. There are 15 residues in the CDR3. This chain joins TRBV9 and TRBJ2-1; D might be TRBD2 (5 bases). The sequenced material came from naive CD4+ T cells sorted from blood. This sample's subset: CD45RA+ positively selected. The TCR originated in a man in his thirties or forties in good health. The CDR3 region is CASSVLAGGNNEQFF. CDR3 coding DNA: TGTGCCAGCAGTGTCTTGGCGGGTGGTAACAATGAGCAGTTCTTC.